Given below is one TCR beta chain in context. This entry belongs to a study of blood T cell repertoires in COVID-19. Across the study: From the United States, Italy and Spain came samples of acute and convalescent COVID-19. Sample material is recorded as cDNA or gDNA derived from T cells, B-cell-depleted T cells, or PBMCs.

The authors' processing: Researchers report that nucleated cell counts were estimated from reference gene primer amplification. Using immunoSEQ multiplex PCR, the repertoire was profiled, and TCRdb retains in-frame clones only, with some absent. D and trimming were read from the DNA, whereas the V and J calls and clone size are those reported in that table. The table includes more than 150,000 clones, 84% detected once. Germline V gene sequence: CDR1 ENHRY, CDR2 SYGVKD. Trimming removed 0 bases from V and 2 bases from J; junction bases left unmatched: 5. The CDR3 is 16 residues long. The sample consisted of peripheral blood. The sequence was obtained from a man aged 30 to 39 with active or convalescent COVID-19. V gene TRBV10-3 combines with J gene TRBJ1-2, with 8 bases fitting TRBD1. The CDR3 loop is CAISESGQGGNYGYTF. DNA for the CDR3: TGTGCCATCAGTGAGTCTGGACAGGGAGGAAACTATGGCTACACCTTC.